The 21 T cell receptor beta chains listed next were all sequenced from one sample in a study of cytomegalovirus exposure and HLA in healthy donors. Profiled with immunoSEQ multiplex PCR; TCRdb holds only in-frame clones, not every one. This sample yields about 140,000 clones, of which around 86% are seen a single time; 7.5% to 9% belongs to the top ten. Material: PBMCs. The receptors here all came from a man in his late teens or twenties in good health and CMV-seropositive.

The chain has TRBV28 and TRBJ2-7, with a possible D match to TRBD2 (6 bases). Germline CDR1 is MDHEN and CDR2 is SYDVKM. This CDR3 is built from 15 residues. V was pared by 3 bases and J by 3 bases, with 15 bases between. The CDR3 DNA follows: TGTGCCAGCAGTTTTAGTGGGGCGCGGGACTACGAGCAGTACTTC. It specifies CASSFSGARDYEQYF. Filled out from reference TRBV28 and TRBJ2-7, the complete variable domain reads DVKVTQSSRYLVKRTGEKVFLECVQDMDHENMFWYRQDPGLGLRLIYFSYDVKMKEKGDIPEGYSVSREKKERFSLILESASTNQTSMYLCASSFSGARDYEQYFGPGTRLTVT.

J is TRBJ2-3 and V is TRBV5-1, with 7 positions matching TRBD2. V was pared by 3 bases and J by 3 bases, with 7 bases of the junction left unmatched. This CDR3 is 15 amino acids long. Germline values: CDR1 SGHRS, CDR2 YFSETQ. Here the CDR3 DNA reads TGCGCCAGCAGCTACCTGACTAGCCAAACAGATACGCAGTATTTT. It yields the protein CASSYLTSQTDTQYF.

The V call is TRBV2, the J call TRBJ1-1, with TRBD1 as a possible D gene (5 bases). Germline V gives CDR1 SNHLY, CDR2 FYNNEI. V was clipped by 5 bases and J by 2 bases, with 9 bases between them. The CDR3 covers 13 residues. CDR3 protein: CASSTQGNTEAFF. In DNA form, the CDR3 reads TGTGCCAGCAGTACCCAGGGTAACACTGAAGCTTTCTTT.

The gene calls are TRBV6-4 and TRBJ2-5; D may be TRBD2 (6 bases). CDR3 length: 15 residues. V was cut by 3 bases and J by 2 bases, with 13 bases left in between. Germline loops: CDR1 MRHNA, CDR2 SNTAGT. CDR3 residues: CASSEGGTPQETQYF. The CDR3 region has the DNA TGTGCCAGCAGTGAAGGCGGGACCCCACAAGAGACCCAGTACTTC.

This clone showed up just once. The chain combines TRBV6-5 with TRBJ1-1, with TRBD1 as a possible D gene (5 bases). Trimming took off 7 bases at V and 4 bases at J, with 10 bases between the two ends. Germline-derived CDR1 and CDR2 are MNHEY and SVGAGI. The CDR3 loop spans 12 amino acids. CDR3 sequence (DNA): TGTGCCAGCACAGGGAGGGCCACTGAAGCTTTCTTT. This translates into CASTGRATEAFF.

The chain joins TRBV28 to TRBJ1-5; D is unresolved. V gave up 6 bases and J gave up 9 bases, with 21 bases separating them. Germline V gene lookup returns CDR1 MDHEN and CDR2 SYDVKM. The CDR3 spans 15 residues. As DNA, the CDR3 is TGTGCCAGCAGCCCTCTCGGGGATGGTCGGGTGCCCCAGCATTTT. Its protein product is CASSPLGDGRVPQHF.

The chain uses TRBV28 and TRBJ2-1; 7 nucleotides agree with TRBD1. The germline V gene has CDR1 MDHEN and CDR2 SYDVKM. V gave up 5 bases and J gave up 3 bases; unmatched junction bases: 16. The CDR3 spans 18 residues. The DNA for the CDR3 is TGTGCCAGCAGTCTCCACACCCGTCGGACAGGACACTACAATGAGCAGTTCTTC. This gives the protein CASSLHTRRTGHYNEQFF.

The rearrangement joins TRBV5-1 to TRBJ2-1; D is uncertain. The length of the CDR3 is 15 residues. V shed 0 bases and J shed 2 bases, with 9 bases lying between them. CDR1 and CDR2 (germline): SGHRS, YFSETQ. The CDR3: CASSLATGPYNEQFF. CDR3 sequence (DNA): TGCGCCAGCAGCTTGGCTACTGGGCCCTACAATGAGCAGTTCTTC.

The CDR3, as DNA: TGTGCCAGCAGCCTCTGGGCTAGCGGGGGTACCGGGGAGCTGTTTTTT. Translation: CASSLWASGGTGELFF. The chain employs TRBV9 and TRBJ2-2; 10 nucleotides align to TRBD2. This CDR3 has 16 residues. V lost 4 bases, J lost 5 bases, and 8 bases stayed unmatched. Germline V lookup: CDR1 SGDLS, CDR2 YYNGEE.

This clone appeared a few times. V and J are TRBV12-2 and TRBJ2-2; the table's D call, TRBD2, was not checked against the DNA. TRBV12-2 is tagged as a pseudogene. This CDR3 has 12 amino acids. CDR3 sequence reads: CASRLTGGELFF. As DNA, the CDR3 is TGTGCAAGTCGCTTAACGGGCGGGGAGCTGTTTTTT.

As to this clone: Other nucleotide sequences from this sample produce the same CDR3. The V call is TRBV7-6, the J call TRBJ2-7; maybe TRBD2 (6 bases). The CDR3 covers 14 residues. Germline assignment: CDR1 SGHVS and CDR2 FNYEAQ. With 3 bases removed from V and 0 bases from J, the gap between germline ends came to 9 bases. This CDR3 reads CASSLAGSSYEQYF. CDR3 coding DNA: TGTGCCAGCAGCTTGGCGGGGAGCTCCTACGAGCAGTACTTC.

V is TRBV2 and J is TRBJ1-4; 9 nucleotides line up with TRBD1. CDR3 length equals 17 residues. J was trimmed by 1 base and V by 11 bases; bases with no gene match: 14. CDR1 and CDR2 (germline): SNHLY, FYNNEI. The CDR3 nucleotides read TGTGCCGCCCGGGACAGGGAGAGTTGGCGAACTAATGAAAAACTGTTTTTT. This encodes CAARDRESWRTNEKLFF.

The genes are TRBV7-3 and TRBJ2-3; 8 bases line up with TRBD2. The CDR3 loop spans 15 amino acids. J lost 5 bases, V lost 5 bases, and 9 bases had no gene match. Germline V gene data show CDR1 as SGHTA and CDR2 as FQGTGA. CDR3 protein: CASSPGGSGRDTQYF. For the CDR3, the DNA is TGTGCCAGCAGCCCCGGGGGGAGCGGGAGAGATACGCAGTATTTT. Using reference TRBV7-3 and TRBJ2-3 for the parts outside the CDR3, the full variable domain is GAGVSQTPSNKVTEKGKYVELRCDPISGHTALYWYRQSLGQGPEFLIYFQGTGAADDSGLPNDRFFAVRPEGSVSTLKIQRTERGDSAVYLCASSPGGSGRDTQYFGPGTRLTVL.

The chain combines TRBV5-8 with TRBJ2-3; TRBD2 agrees at 10 bases. Germline CDR1 and CDR2: SGHTS and YDEGEE. V lost 5 bases to trimming and J lost 1 base; unmatched junction nucleotides: 1. The CDR3 totals 14 residues. In DNA form, the CDR3 reads TGTGCCAGCAGAACTAGCGGGGGCACAGATACGCAGTATTTT. Translated, it gives CASRTSGGTDTQYF.

This clone has just one count. The V call is TRBV5-1, the J call TRBJ1-1; D gene ambiguous. The CDR3 sequence is 14 residues long. V lost 2 bases and J lost 8, with 16 bases in between. CDR1 and CDR2 from the germline V gene are SGHRS and YFSETQ. Here the CDR3 DNA reads TGCGCCAGCAGCTTATCCCCTAGCCTCGAGGAAGCTTTCTTT. This gives the protein CASSLSPSLEEAFF.

V usage is TRBV2 and J usage is TRBJ1-6, with TRBD1 matching over 10 bases. Losses at the gene ends were 6 bases for V and 6 bases for J; bases not matched to a gene: 11. This CDR3 is built from 17 residues. From germline, CDR1 is SNHLY and CDR2 FYNNEI. CDR3 sequence: CASRFLGGQGFNSPLHF. In DNA, the CDR3 is TGTGCCAGCAGATTCTTGGGGGGACAGGGGTTTAATTCACCCCTCCACTTT.

The chain uses TRBV19 and TRBJ2-7; TRBD2 aligns across 11 bases. CDR3 length: 16 residues. Germline CDR1 LNHDA, CDR2 SQIVND (reference sequence). Germline trimming cut 3 bases from V and 2 bases from J; bases unmatched to any gene: 6. The CDR3 loop is CASSILVSGRAYEQYF. Written as DNA, the CDR3 is TGTGCCAGTAGTATCCTCGTTAGCGGGAGGGCCTACGAGCAGTACTTC.

V usage is TRBV7-6 and J usage is TRBJ1-1; unclear D gene. The CDR3 sequence is 13 residues long. V lost 3 bases to trimming and J lost 5 bases, with 10 bases between them. The V gene's germline CDR1 is SGHVS and CDR2 FNYEAQ. The CDR3 nucleotides read TGTGCCAGCAGCTTCCCAGGAAAGACTGAAGCTTTCTTT. It translates to CASSFPGKTEAFF.

The V and J genes are TRBV25-1 and TRBJ2-5; D is unclear. V was pared by 0 bases and J by 7 bases, with 12 bases between. This CDR3 has 14 residues. Germline CDR1 is MGHDK and CDR2 is SYGVNS. DNA for the CDR3: TGTGCCAGCAGTGAATACATACCCCCGGGGACCCAGTACTTC. Residues: CASSEYIPPGTQYF.

The chain is built from TRBV2 and TRBJ2-7, with TRBD1 identical over 10 bases. Germline CDR1 is SNHLY and CDR2 is FYNNEI. This CDR3 has 15 residues. The trim removed 6 bases at V and 1 base at J, leaving 6 bases unmatched. CDR3 sequence reads: CASRDPGQGSYEQYF. Here the CDR3 DNA reads TGTGCCAGCAGGGATCCGGGACAGGGGTCCTACGAGCAGTACTTC.

The chain couples TRBV6-1 to TRBJ1-2; D is uncertain. Trimming left V 2 bases short and J 4 bases short, with 11 bases between. The CDR3 runs to 14 residues. Germline V lookup: CDR1 MNHNS, CDR2 SASEGT. The CDR3 DNA is TGTGCCAGCAGTGAATTCCAGGAAAGCTATGGCTACACCTTC. Encoded protein: CASSEFQESYGYTF.